The present TCR beta chain was sequenced within a study of blood T cell repertoires in COVID-19. For the study at large: Researchers got acute and convalescent COVID-19 samples from the United States, Italy and Spain. T cells, B-cell-depleted T cells, or PBMCs provided the cDNA or gDNA that served as material.

The assay was immunoSEQ multiplex PCR, and TCRdb's table has in-frame clones only and misses some. The sample carries a few hundred thousand clones, about 83% recorded once. The sample was peripheral blood. The source is a woman between 45 and 60 years old with acute or convalescent COVID-19.

DNA for the CDR3: TGTGCCAGCAGCGGGAGCGTTGCCGGGGAGCTGTTTTTT. It is translated as CASSGSVAGELFF. The chain links TRBV11-2 to TRBJ2-2; TRBD2 is a possible D gene (5 bases). The CDR3 has 13 residues. The germline CDR1 and CDR2 sequences are SGHAT and FQNNGV. The V end was cut by 5 bases, the J end by 6 bases, with 10 bases between.